This T cell receptor (beta chain) came from a study of T cell changes during pregnancy in multiple sclerosis. TCRdb's table, derived via immunoSEQ multiplex PCR, lists solely in-frame clones and lacks some. The table includes about 36,000 clones, approximately 92% detected once. V lost 1 base and J lost 0, with 7 bases in between. Germline V CDR1 and CDR2: MGHRA, YSYEKL. CDR3 length: 15 residues. The chain has TRBV4-1 and TRBJ2-1, with unresolved D. Source: CD4+ T cells from peripheral blood mononuclear cells, taken in the third trimester of pregnancy. The source is a female donor in good health, enrolled as a control in a pregnancy study. CDR3 in DNA: TGCGCCAGCAGCCAAGGAACCAGCTCCTACAATGAGCAGTTCTTC. Translating it yields CASSQGTSSYNEQFF.